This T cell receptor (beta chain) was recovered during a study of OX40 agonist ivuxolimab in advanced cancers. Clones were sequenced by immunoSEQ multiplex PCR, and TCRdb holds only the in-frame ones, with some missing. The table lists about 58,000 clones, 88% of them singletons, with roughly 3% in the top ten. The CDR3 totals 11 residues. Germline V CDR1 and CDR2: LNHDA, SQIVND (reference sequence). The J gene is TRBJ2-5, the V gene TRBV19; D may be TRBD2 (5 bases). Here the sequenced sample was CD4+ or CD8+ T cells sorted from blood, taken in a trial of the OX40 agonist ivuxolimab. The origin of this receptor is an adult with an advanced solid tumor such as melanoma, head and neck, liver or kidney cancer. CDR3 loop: CGTRLQETQYF. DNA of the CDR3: TGTGGGACTCGATTACAAGAGACCCAGTACTTC.